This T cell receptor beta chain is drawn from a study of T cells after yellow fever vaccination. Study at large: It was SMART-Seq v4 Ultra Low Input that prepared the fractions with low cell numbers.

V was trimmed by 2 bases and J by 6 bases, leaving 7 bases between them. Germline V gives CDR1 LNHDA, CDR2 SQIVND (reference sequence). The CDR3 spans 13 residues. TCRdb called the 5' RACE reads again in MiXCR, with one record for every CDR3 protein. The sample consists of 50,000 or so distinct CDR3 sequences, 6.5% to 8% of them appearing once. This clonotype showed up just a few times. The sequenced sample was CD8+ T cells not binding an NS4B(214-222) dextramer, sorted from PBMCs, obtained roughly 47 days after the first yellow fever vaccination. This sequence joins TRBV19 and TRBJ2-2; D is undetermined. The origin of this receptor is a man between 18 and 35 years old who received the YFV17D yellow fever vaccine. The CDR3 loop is CASSIRVPGELFF. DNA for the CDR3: TGTGCCAGTAGTATAAGGGTCCCCGGGGAGCTGTTTTTT. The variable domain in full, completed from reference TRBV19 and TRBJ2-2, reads DGGITQSPKYLFRKEGQNVTLSCEQNLNHDAMYWYRQDPGQGLRLIYYSQIVNDFQKGDIAEGYSVSREKKESFPLTVTSAQKNPTAFYLCASSIRVPGELFFGEGSRLTVL.